Below, one T cell receptor (beta chain) is given with its context. This specimen comes from a study of cytomegalovirus exposure and HLA in healthy donors. The length of the CDR3 is 13 residues. The V end was cut by 2 bases, the J end by 4 bases, with 8 bases between. The germline gives CDR1 SGHRS, CDR2 YFSETQ. PCR primers comprised 60 Vbeta and 13 Jbeta primers. Sequencing was performed with immunoSEQ multiplex PCR; in TCRdb, only in-frame clones are kept and a portion is missing. The table records about 130,000 clones, 60% to 80% of them present only once. This chain joins TRBV5-1 and TRBJ2-3; tentatively, D is TRBD2 (5 bases). The sample comprised PBMCs. The sequence came from a woman in her fifties or sixties in good health and CMV-seronegative. Here the CDR3 reads CASSFTGSDTQYF. The CDR3 DNA sequence: TGCGCCAGCAGCTTTACGGGATCAGATACGCAGTATTTT.